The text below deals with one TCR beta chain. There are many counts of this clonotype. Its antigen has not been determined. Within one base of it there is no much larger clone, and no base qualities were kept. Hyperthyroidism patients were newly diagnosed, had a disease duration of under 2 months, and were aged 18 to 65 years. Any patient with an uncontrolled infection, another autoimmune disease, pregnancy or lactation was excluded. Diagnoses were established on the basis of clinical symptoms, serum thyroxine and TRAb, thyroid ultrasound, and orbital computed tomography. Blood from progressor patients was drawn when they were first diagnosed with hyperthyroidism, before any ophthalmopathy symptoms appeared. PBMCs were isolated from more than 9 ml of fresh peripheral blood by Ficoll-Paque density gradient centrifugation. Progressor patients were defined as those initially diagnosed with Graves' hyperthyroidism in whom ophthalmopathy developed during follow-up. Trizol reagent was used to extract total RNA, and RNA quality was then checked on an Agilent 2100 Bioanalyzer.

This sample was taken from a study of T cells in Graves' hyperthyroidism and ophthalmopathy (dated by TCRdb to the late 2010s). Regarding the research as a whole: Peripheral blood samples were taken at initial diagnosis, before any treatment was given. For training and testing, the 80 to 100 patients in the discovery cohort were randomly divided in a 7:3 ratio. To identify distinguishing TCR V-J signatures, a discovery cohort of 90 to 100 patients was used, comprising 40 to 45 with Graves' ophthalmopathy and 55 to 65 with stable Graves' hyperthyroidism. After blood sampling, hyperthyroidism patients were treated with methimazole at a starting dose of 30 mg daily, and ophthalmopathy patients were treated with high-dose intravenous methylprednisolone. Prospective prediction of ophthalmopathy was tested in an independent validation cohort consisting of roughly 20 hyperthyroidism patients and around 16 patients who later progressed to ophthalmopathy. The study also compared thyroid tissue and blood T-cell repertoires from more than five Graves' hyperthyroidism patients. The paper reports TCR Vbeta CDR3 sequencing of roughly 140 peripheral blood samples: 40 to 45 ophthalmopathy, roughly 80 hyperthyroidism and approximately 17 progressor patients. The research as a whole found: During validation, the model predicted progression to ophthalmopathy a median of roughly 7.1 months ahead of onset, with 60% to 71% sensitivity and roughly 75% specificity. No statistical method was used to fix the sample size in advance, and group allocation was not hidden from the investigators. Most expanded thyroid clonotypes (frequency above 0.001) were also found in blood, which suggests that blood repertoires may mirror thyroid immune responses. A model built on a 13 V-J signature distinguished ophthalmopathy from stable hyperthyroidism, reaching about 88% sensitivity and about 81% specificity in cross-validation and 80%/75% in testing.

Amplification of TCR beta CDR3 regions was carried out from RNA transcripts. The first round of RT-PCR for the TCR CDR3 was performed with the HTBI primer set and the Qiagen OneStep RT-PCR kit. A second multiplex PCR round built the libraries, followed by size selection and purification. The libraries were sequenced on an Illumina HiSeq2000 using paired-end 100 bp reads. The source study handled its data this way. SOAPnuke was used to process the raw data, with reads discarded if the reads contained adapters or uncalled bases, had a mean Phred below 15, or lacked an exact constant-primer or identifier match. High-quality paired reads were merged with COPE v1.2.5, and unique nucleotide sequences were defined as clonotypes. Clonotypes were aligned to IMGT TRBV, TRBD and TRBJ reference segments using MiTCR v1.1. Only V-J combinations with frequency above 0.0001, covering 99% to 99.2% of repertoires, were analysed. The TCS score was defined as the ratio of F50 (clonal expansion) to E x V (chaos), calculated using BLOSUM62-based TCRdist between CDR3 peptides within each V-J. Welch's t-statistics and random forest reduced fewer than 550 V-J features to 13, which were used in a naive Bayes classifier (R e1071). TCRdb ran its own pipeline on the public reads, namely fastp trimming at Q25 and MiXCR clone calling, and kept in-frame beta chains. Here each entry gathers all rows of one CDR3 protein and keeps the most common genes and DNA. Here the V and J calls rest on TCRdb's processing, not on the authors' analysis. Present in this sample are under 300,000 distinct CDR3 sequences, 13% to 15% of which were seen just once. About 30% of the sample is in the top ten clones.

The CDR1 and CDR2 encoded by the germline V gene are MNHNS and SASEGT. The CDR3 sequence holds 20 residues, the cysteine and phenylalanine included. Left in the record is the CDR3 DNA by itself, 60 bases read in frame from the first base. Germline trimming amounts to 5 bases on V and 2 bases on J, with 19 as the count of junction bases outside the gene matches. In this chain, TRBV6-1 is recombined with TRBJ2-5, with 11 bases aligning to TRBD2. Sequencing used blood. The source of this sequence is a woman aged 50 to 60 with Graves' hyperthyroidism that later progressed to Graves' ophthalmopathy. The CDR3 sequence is CASSQEHPESGLAEQETQYF. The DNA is TGTGCCAGCAGTCAGGAACATCCCGAATCGGGACTAGCGGAGCAAGAGACCCAGTACTTC.